A single sample is the source of the 27 T cell receptor beta chains below, sequenced in a study of blood T cell repertoires in COVID-19. Sequenced by immunoSEQ multiplex PCR; TCRdb stores in-frame clones only, minus some. Of approximately 240,000 clones in the sample, more than 65% are singletons; the top ten hold about 4%. Input material: peripheral blood. The receptors come from a woman between 35 and 50 years old with active or convalescent COVID-19.

The CDR3 DNA follows: TGCAGCGTTGCCCCGATCGGTGGGAACACCGGGGAGCTGTTTTTT. Protein: CSVAPIGGNTGELFF. The J gene is TRBJ2-2, the V gene TRBV29-1; D gene unclear. In germline, CDR1 is SQVTM, CDR2 ANQGSEA. CDR3 length: 15 residues. The germline V and J ends were trimmed by 4 bases and 1 base, with 13 bases remaining between them.

The CDR3 bases are TGCGCCAGCAGCTTGGGCGGGGACTCCTATAATTCACCCCTCCACTTT. The encoded protein is CASSLGGDSYNSPLHF. The rearrangement joins TRBV5-1 to TRBJ1-6; D is unclear. The germline V and J ends were trimmed by 0 bases and 0 bases, with 7 bases remaining between them. The CDR3 is made up of 16 amino acids. Germline V gene sequence: CDR1 SGHRS, CDR2 YFSETQ.

The genes are TRBV6-5 and TRBJ1-5; the D is unclear. From germline, CDR1 is MNHEY and CDR2 SVGAGI. The germline V and J ends were trimmed by 5 bases and 0 bases, with 8 bases remaining between them. The CDR3 length is 14 residues. CDR3 in amino acids: CASSRQYSNQPQHF. CDR3 in DNA: TGTGCCAGCAGTCGTCAGTATAGCAATCAGCCCCAGCATTTT.

This sequence joins TRBV28 and TRBJ2-7, with a tentative D call TRBD2 (6 bases). V was cut by 7 bases and J by 5 bases, with 12 bases left in between. The CDR3 is made up of 12 amino acids. Germline values: CDR1 MDHEN, CDR2 SYDVKM. In DNA form, the CDR3 reads TGTGCCAGCAAGGAGGGCTGGGACGAGCAGTACTTC. This encodes CASKEGWDEQYF.

V is TRBV27 and J is TRBJ2-2; the match to TRBD2 covers 7 bases. The CDR3 is made up of 18 amino acids. Germline CDR1 and CDR2: MNHEY and SMNVEV (reference sequence). Unmatched junction bases numbered 14, after V lost 5 bases and J lost 2 bases. This chain's CDR3 is CASSPQAGTRRNTGELFF. Here the CDR3 DNA reads TGTGCCAGCAGTCCACAAGCGGGGACGCGTCGTAACACCGGGGAGCTGTTTTTT.

The chain couples TRBV2 to TRBJ2-4, with TRBD1 identical over 7 bases. Germline CDR1 SNHLY, CDR2 FYNNEI. The CDR3 length is 12 residues. The J segment lost 5 bases and the V segment lost 11 bases, leaving 6 bases of the junction unmatched. The DNA of the CDR3 is TGTGCCGTGTCGACAGGGCAAAACATTCAGTACTTC. This encodes CAVSTGQNIQYF.

V usage is TRBV6-5 and J usage is TRBJ1-1, with 7 bases lining up with TRBD1. CDR1 is MNHEY, CDR2 SVGAGI, per germline. V was pared by 3 bases and J by 13 bases, with 14 bases of the junction left unmatched. This CDR3 region has 14 residues. The CDR3 loop is CASSYSGTAPEVFF. The CDR3 DNA reads TGTGCCAGCAGTTATTCCGGGACAGCGCCGGAGGTTTTCTTT.

The chain employs TRBV4-1 and TRBJ1-2; 7 bases agree with TRBD1. V lost 1 base and J lost 4; bases outside the gene matches: 18. Germline CDR1 and CDR2: MGHRA and YSYEKL. This CDR3 region has 19 residues. In DNA form, the CDR3 reads TGCGCCAGCAGCCAAGTACGGACGGACAGGAGGGTCATTGCCTATGGCTACACCTTC. This translates into CASSQVRTDRRVIAYGYTF.

This chain joins TRBV6-5 and TRBJ1-1; TRBD1 agrees at 8 bases. The CDR3 loop spans 15 amino acids. From germline, CDR1 is MNHEY and CDR2 SVGAGI. Germline trimming cut 6 bases from V and 1 base from J; bases unmatched to any gene: 7. CDR3 in DNA: TGTGCCAGCAGGTCGACCGGGACAGGGAACACTGAAGCTTTCTTT. Its translation: CASRSTGTGNTEAFF.

This chain connects TRBV3-1 (or the pseudogene TRBV3-2) to TRBJ2-5, with a weak D call TRBD2 (6 bases). This CDR3 is built from 16 residues. The ends were cut back, 1 base at V and 2 bases at J, with 14 bases in the middle. Per germline, CDR1 LGHDT and CDR2 YNNKEL (reference sequence). This CDR3 is CASSQGYGGAQETQYF. As DNA, the CDR3 is TGTGCCAGCAGCCAAGGCTACGGAGGGGCTCAAGAGACCCAGTACTTC.

J is TRBJ1-5 and V is TRBV6-1; D is possibly TRBD1 (6 bases). This CDR3 is built from 17 residues. V was cut by 1 base and J by 2 bases, with 15 bases left in between. Germline lookup yields CDR1 MNHNS and CDR2 SASEGT. The CDR3 region has the DNA TGTGCCAGCAGTGAAGAGGGGGGGGTTTATGGCAATCAGCCCCAGCATTTT. It yields the protein CASSEEGGVYGNQPQHF.

Only a few counts were recorded for this clone. This rearrangement joins TRBV5-1 to TRBJ2-7; a weak D match, TRBD1 (5 bases). V lost 0 bases and J 5 bases, leaving 9 bases between the germline ends. The CDR3 has 13 residues. CDR1 is SGHRS, CDR2 YFSETQ, per germline. The CDR3 DNA sequence: TGCGCCAGCAGCTTGGTAGGGGTCCACGAGCAGTACTTC. This sequence encodes CASSLVGVHEQYF.

The V and J genes are TRBV19 and TRBJ2-5; 8 bases are shared with TRBD1. The CDR3 has 14 amino acids. The germline V gene encodes CDR1 LNHDA and CDR2 SQIVND (reference sequence). Trimming removed 1 base from V and 5 bases from J; junction bases left unmatched: 3. The CDR3 region is CASSIGTGLETQYF. CDR3 sequence (DNA): TGTGCCAGTAGTATAGGGACAGGGCTGGAGACCCAGTACTTC.

In the case of this clone: A far larger clone is one base from this, pointing to a likely read error. Other DNA sequences in this sample translate to the same CDR3. The chain couples TRBV9 to TRBJ1-1; D not certain. V was shortened by 4 bases and J by 1 base, with 5 bases between the two germline ends. Germline V gene data show CDR1 as SGDLS and CDR2 as YYNGEE. CDR3 length: 12 amino acids. The CDR3 sequence is CASSPSNTEAFF. The CDR3 nucleotides read TGTGCCAGCAGCCCTTCGAACACTGAAGCTTTCTTT.

This chain connects TRBV24-1 to TRBJ1-5; D might be TRBD1 (5 bases). The CDR3 covers 15 residues. The germline V gene encodes CDR1 KGHDR and CDR2 SFDVKD. Trimming took 4 bases from V and 6 from J, leaving 15 bases between them. The chain's CDR3 is CATSDPTVPGQPQHF. Here the CDR3 DNA reads TGTGCCACCAGTGACCCGACAGTTCCTGGTCAGCCCCAGCATTTT.

The V and J genes are TRBV3-1 (or the pseudogene TRBV3-2) and TRBJ2-1, with 7 bases aligning to TRBD2. The V and J ends lost 6 bases and 5 bases, in that order; junction bases with no gene match: 10. CDR3 length: 15 residues. Germline CDR1 is LGHDT and CDR2 is YNNKEL (reference sequence). This CDR3 is CASSRMAGVNNEQFF. The DNA for the CDR3 is TGTGCCAGCAGTAGAATGGCGGGGGTCAACAATGAGCAGTTCTTC.

The V gene is TRBV9, the J gene TRBJ1-1; D might be TRBD1 (6 bases). This CDR3 comprises 15 residues. With 0 bases removed from V and 1 base from J, the gap between germline ends came to 10 bases. Looked up from germline, CDR1 is SGDLS and CDR2 is YYNGEE. CDR3 coding DNA: TGTGCCAGCAGCGTAGCTGGGGGCTCGAACACTGAAGCTTTCTTT. This sequence encodes CASSVAGGSNTEAFF.

The gene calls are TRBV12-5 and TRBJ1-4; 11 bases align to TRBD1. This CDR3 contains 15 residues. Germline loops: CDR1 LGHNT, CDR2 FRNRAP. V lost 4 bases to trimming and J lost 7 bases; unmatched junction nucleotides: 5. The DNA for the CDR3 is TGTGCTAGTGGTTGGACAGGGGGCCCCTCTGAAAAACTGTTTTTT. Residues: CASGWTGGPSEKLFF. Filled out from reference TRBV12-5 and TRBJ1-4, the complete variable domain reads DARVTQTPRHKVTEMGQEVTMRCQPILGHNTVFWYRQTMMQGLELLAYFRNRAPLDDSGMPKDRFSAEMPDATLATLKIQPSEPRDSAVYFCASGWTGGPSEKLFFGSGTQLSVL.

The CDR3 coding sequence is TGTGCCAGCAGTTATAATACAGGGCCTCGTAATTCACCCCTCCACTTT. It codes for CASSYNTGPRNSPLHF. The V gene is TRBV6-5, the J gene TRBJ1-6, with D possibly being TRBD1 (6 bases). The CDR3 runs 16 residues. Looked up from germline, CDR1 is MNHEY and CDR2 is SVGAGI. The germline V and J ends were trimmed by 3 bases and 6 bases, with 15 bases remaining between them.

The chain uses TRBV24-1 and TRBJ2-1; TRBD1 agrees at 7 bases. The CDR3 contains 15 residues. Germline V gene sequence: CDR1 KGHDR, CDR2 SFDVKD. The junction had 7 bases not matched to a gene; V was cut back by 3 bases and J by 6 bases. The CDR3 is CATSDRQGYGNEQFF. Here the CDR3 DNA reads TGTGCCACCAGTGATAGACAGGGTTATGGCAATGAGCAGTTCTTC.

CDR3 bases: TGCGCCAGCAGTGAGTCTGGAGGGGTGGGCTACACCTTC. Its translation: CASSESGGVGYTF. V usage is TRBV10-1 and J usage is TRBJ1-2; tentative D call: TRBD1 (5 bases). The CDR3 covers 13 residues. CDR1 is WNHNN and CDR2 is SYGVQD in the germline V gene (reference sequence). Trimming cost V 0 bases and J 8 bases, with 10 bases left between them.

J is TRBJ1-5 and V is TRBV28, with TRBD1 identical over 10 bases. Unmatched junction bases numbered 4, after V lost 1 base and J lost 1 base. The length of the CDR3 is 17 residues. The germline CDR1 and CDR2 sequences are MDHEN and SYDVKM. The CDR3 sequence is CASSLYGTGESNQPQHF. In DNA form, the CDR3 reads TGTGCCAGCAGTTTATATGGGACAGGGGAAAGCAATCAGCCCCAGCATTTT.

This clone appeared once. This chain links TRBV11-2 with TRBJ2-7, with TRBD1 matching over 7 bases. Per germline, CDR1 SGHAT and CDR2 FQNNGV. The CDR3 is made up of 14 amino acids. V gave up 3 bases and J gave up 2 bases; unmatched junction bases: 4. The CDR3 loop reads CASSLTGIPYEQYF. The CDR3 DNA follows: TGTGCCAGCAGCTTGACAGGGATCCCCTACGAGCAGTACTTC.

V usage is TRBV7-9 and J usage is TRBJ1-4; the D gene is possibly TRBD1 (6 bases). The CDR3 totals 13 residues. V lost 6 bases to trimming and J lost 6 bases, with 11 bases between them. Looked up from germline, CDR1 is SEHNR and CDR2 is FQNEAQ (reference sequence). CDR3: CASRRDIDEKLFF. The CDR3 DNA reads TGTGCCAGCAGAAGGGACATAGATGAAAAACTGTTTTTT. Full variable domain (outside the CDR3, taken from reference TRBV7-9 and TRBJ1-4): DTGVSQNPRHKITKRGQNVTFRCDPISEHNRLYWYRQTLGQGPEFLTYFQNEAQLEKSRLLSDRFSAERPKGSFSTLEIQRTEQGDSAMYLCASRRDIDEKLFFGSGTQLSVL.

The genes are TRBV6-1 and TRBJ1-2; D is perhaps TRBD1 (5 bases). Per germline, CDR1 MNHNS and CDR2 SASEGT. CDR3 length: 14 residues. V lost 3 bases to trimming and J lost 7 bases, with 15 bases between them. The DNA for the CDR3 is TGTGCCAGCAGTGATATAGCGGGGCAGGCTGGCTACACCTTC. Amino acid sequence: CASSDIAGQAGYTF.

The CDR3 here is CASSLERWTNEKLFF. The CDR3 nucleotides read TGCGCCAGCAGCTTGGAGCGGTGGACTAATGAAAAACTGTTTTTT. V gene TRBV5-1 combines with J gene TRBJ1-4, with D hard to call. Germline CDR1 and CDR2: SGHRS and YFSETQ. Trimming removed 0 bases from V and 2 bases from J, with 8 bases in between. The CDR3 is 15 amino acids.

The CDR3 here is CASGLRQGLEQYV. The CDR3 bases are TGTGCTAGTGGTTTGAGGCAGGGACTCGAGCAGTACGTC. The genes are TRBV12-5 and TRBJ2-7; maybe TRBD2 (6 bases). Germline V gives CDR1 LGHNT, CDR2 FRNRAP. The CDR3 loop spans 13 amino acids. V lost 2 bases, J lost 6 bases, and 11 bases lay in between.